The 12 T cell receptor beta chains below all came from one sample that was sequenced in a study of blood T cells in healthy people across ages. With a J-beta primer mix and a sample-barcoded 5' primer, a second PCR ran roughly 6 to 12 cycles. MiXCR, run by TCRdb on the 5' RACE reads, gives a single entry per CDR3 protein. The sample lists about 1.6 million distinct CDR3 sequences; approximately 32% were seen once. Source material: blood. Receptors were obtained from a woman in her twenties or thirties in good health.

This clonotype came up a few times. The chain uses TRBV5-1 and TRBJ1-1; D is unclear. This CDR3 contains 15 residues. V was cut by 2 bases and J by 1 base, with 12 bases left in between. The V gene's germline CDR1 is SGHRS and CDR2 YFSETQ. The CDR3 sequence: CASSLIAGSNTEAFF. The CDR3 coding sequence is TGCGCCAGCAGCTTAATAGCAGGTTCGAACACTGAAGCTTTCTTT.

V is TRBV6-4 and J is TRBJ1-4; D unclear. Looked up from germline, CDR1 is MRHNA and CDR2 is SNTAGT. Deletions cut 3 bases from V and 8 bases from J, with 19 bases between. The CDR3 is 16 amino acids. The CDR3: CASSDRPVFTEEKLFF. The DNA for the CDR3 is TGTGCCAGCAGTGATCGGCCGGTATTCACCGAAGAAAAACTGTTTTTT.

The rearrangement links TRBV4-2 to TRBJ2-7; weak D call: TRBD1 (6 bases). Looked up from germline, CDR1 is LGHNA and CDR2 is YNFKEQ. V was cut by 3 bases and J by 8 bases, with 20 bases left in between. The CDR3 contains 15 residues. CDR3 nucleotides: TGTGCCAGCAGCCAGCCGGACAGACCAGCCTTTAAGCAGTACTTC. Its protein product is CASSQPDRPAFKQYF.

This clonotype has ten or more counts. This chain uses TRBV5-1 with TRBJ2-7; 9 bases are a match to TRBD1. Germline lookup yields CDR1 SGHRS and CDR2 YFSETQ. V shed 2 bases, J shed 3 bases, and the junction held 3 bases outside the gene matches. CDR3 length equals 14 residues. The CDR3 DNA reads as TGCGCCAGCAGCTTAGCGGGACAGGGCTACGAGCAGTACTTC. Translated: CASSLAGQGYEQYF. The full variable domain, with the rest looked up from reference TRBV5-1 and TRBJ2-7, is KAGVTQTPRYLIKTRGQQVTLSCSPISGHRSVSWYQQTPGQGLQFLFEYFSETQRNKGNFPGRFSGRQFSNSRSEMNVSTLELGDSALYLCASSLAGQGYEQYFGPGTRLTVT.

V gene TRBV4-1 combines with J gene TRBJ2-1; the match to TRBD2 covers 8 bases. CDR1 and CDR2 (germline): MGHRA, YSYEKL. Germline trimming cut 0 bases from V and 8 bases from J; bases unmatched to any gene: 9. This CDR3 contains 16 residues. In DNA form, the CDR3 reads TGCGCCAGCAGCCAAGATAAGCGGGGGAGCAAGCATGAGCAGTTCTTC. Protein: CASSQDKRGSKHEQFF.

J is TRBJ2-3 and V is TRBV6-5; D not certain. Trimming took off 6 bases at V and 4 bases at J, with 8 bases between the two ends. CDR3 length: 12 residues. Per the germline V gene, CDR1 is MNHEY and CDR2 is SVGAGI. The CDR3 here is CASRGFSDTQYF. DNA for the CDR3: TGTGCCAGCAGGGGGTTCTCAGATACGCAGTATTTT.

V and J are TRBV6-2 or TRBV6-3 and TRBJ1-5, with D perhaps TRBD1 (5 bases). Germline V gene sequence: CDR1 MNHEY, CDR2 SVGEGT. This CDR3 has 15 residues. The V end was cut by 2 bases, the J end by 0 bases, with 8 bases between. CDR3 region: CASSYPGSSNQPQHF. The CDR3 DNA reads as TGTGCCAGCAGTTACCCAGGGTCTAGCAATCAGCCCCAGCATTTT.

A few counts support this clonotype. The V call is TRBV16, the J call TRBJ1-1; 7 bases are a match to TRBD1. This CDR3 region has 15 residues. CDR1 is KGHSY and CDR2 is FQNENV in the germline V gene. Trimming at V came to 0 bases and at J to 0 bases, leaving 1 base not matched to a gene. The DNA for the CDR3 is TGTGCCAGCAGCCAATCGGGACAGCTGAACACTGAAGCTTTCTTT. Its translation: CASSQSGQLNTEAFF.

This clonotype appeared a few times. The rearrangement uses TRBV5-8 and TRBJ1-2; 12 positions agree with TRBD1. The V and J ends lost 3 bases and 7 bases, in that order; junction bases with no gene match: 16. This CDR3 contains 18 residues. CDR1 and CDR2 (germline): SGHTS, YDEGEE. The CDR3 here is CASSYFTGTGGYVGGYTF. As DNA, the CDR3 is TGTGCCAGCAGCTATTTCACCGGGACAGGGGGCTACGTTGGTGGCTACACCTTC.

The chain couples TRBV7-9 to TRBJ2-3; D is uncertain. Germline CDR1 reads SEHNR; CDR2 reads FQNEAQ (reference sequence). This CDR3 has 16 residues. The V gene lost 1 base and the J gene lost 2 bases, with 13 bases spanning the gap. CDR3 nucleotide sequence: TGTGCCAGCAGCTTAGTGGTCCGCACTTTCACAGATACGCAGTATTTT. Amino acid sequence: CASSLVVRTFTDTQYF.

V is TRBV28 and J is TRBJ1-5, with D unresolved. CDR3 length equals 14 residues. Germline V gene sequence: CDR1 MDHEN, CDR2 SYDVKM. Trimming took off 2 bases at V and 7 bases at J, with 12 bases between the two ends. This CDR3 is CASSLAVKFQPQHF. DNA of the CDR3: TGTGCCAGCAGTTTAGCAGTCAAATTCCAGCCCCAGCATTTT.

The V call is TRBV15, the J call TRBJ2-7, with unresolved D. V shed 8 bases and J shed 1 base, with 9 bases lying between them. Looked up from germline, CDR1 is LNHNV and CDR2 is YYDKDF (reference sequence). The CDR3 runs to 12 residues. DNA of the CDR3: TGTGCCACCGCAGGCGGATCCTACGAGCAGTACTTC. This sequence encodes CATAGGSYEQYF. Based on the CDR3 plus reference TRBV15 and TRBJ2-7, the full variable domain is DAMVIQNPRYQVTQFGKPVTLSCSQTLNHNVMYWYQQKSSQAPKLLFHYYDKDFNNEADTPDNFQSRRPNTSFCFLDIRSPGLGDTAMYLCATAGGSYEQYFGPGTRLTVT.